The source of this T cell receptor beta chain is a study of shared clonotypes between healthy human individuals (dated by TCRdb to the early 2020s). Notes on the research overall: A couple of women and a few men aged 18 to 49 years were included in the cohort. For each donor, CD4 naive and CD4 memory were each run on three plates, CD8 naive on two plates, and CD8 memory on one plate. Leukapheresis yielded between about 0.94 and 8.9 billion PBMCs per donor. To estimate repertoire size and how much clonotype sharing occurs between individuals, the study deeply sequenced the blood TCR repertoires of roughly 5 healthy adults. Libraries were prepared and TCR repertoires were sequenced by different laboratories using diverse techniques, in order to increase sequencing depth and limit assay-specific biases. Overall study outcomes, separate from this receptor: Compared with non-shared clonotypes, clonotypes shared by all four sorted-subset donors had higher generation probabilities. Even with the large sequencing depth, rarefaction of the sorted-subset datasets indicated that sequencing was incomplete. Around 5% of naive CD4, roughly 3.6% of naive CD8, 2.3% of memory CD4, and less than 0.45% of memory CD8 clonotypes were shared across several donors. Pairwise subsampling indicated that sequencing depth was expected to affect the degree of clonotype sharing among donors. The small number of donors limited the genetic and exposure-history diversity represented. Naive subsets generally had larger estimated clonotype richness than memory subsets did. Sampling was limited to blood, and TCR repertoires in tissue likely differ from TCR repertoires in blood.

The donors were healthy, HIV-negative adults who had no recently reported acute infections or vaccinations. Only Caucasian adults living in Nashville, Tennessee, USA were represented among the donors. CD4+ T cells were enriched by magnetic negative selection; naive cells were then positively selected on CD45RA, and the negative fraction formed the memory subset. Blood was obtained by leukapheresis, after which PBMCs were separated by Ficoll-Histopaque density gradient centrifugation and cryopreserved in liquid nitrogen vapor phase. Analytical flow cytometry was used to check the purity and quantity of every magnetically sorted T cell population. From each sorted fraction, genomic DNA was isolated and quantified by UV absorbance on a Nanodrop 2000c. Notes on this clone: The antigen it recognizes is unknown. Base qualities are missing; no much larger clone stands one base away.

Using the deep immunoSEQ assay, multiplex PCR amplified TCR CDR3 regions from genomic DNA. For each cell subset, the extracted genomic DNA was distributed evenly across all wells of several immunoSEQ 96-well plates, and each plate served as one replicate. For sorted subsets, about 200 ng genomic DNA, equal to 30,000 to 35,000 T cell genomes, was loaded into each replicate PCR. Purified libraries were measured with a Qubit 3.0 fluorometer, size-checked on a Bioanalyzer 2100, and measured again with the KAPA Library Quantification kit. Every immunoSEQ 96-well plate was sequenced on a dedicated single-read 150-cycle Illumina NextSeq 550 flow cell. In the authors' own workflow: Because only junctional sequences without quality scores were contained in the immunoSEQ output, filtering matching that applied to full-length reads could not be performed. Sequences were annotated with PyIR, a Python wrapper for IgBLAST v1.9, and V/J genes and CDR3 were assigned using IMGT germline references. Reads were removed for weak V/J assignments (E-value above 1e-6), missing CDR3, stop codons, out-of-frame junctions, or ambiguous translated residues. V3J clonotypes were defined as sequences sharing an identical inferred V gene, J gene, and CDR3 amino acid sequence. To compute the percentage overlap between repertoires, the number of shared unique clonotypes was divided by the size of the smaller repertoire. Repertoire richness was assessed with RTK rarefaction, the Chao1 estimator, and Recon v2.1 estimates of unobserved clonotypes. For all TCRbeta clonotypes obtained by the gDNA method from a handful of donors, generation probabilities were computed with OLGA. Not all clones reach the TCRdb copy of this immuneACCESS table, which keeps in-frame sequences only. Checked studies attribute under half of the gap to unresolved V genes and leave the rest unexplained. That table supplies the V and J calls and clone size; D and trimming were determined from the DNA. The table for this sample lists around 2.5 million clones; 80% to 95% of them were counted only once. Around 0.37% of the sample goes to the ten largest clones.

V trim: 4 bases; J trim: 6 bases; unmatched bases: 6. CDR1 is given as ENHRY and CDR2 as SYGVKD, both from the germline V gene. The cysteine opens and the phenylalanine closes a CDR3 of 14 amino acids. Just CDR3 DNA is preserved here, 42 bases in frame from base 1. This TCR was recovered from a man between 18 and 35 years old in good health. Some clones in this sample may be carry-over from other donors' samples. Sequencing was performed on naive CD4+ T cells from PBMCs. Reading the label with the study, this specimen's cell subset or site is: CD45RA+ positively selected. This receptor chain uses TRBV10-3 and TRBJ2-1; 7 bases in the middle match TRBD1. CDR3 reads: CAISAGTDVNEQFF. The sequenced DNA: TGTGCCATCAGTGCCGGGACAGACGTCAATGAGCAGTTCTTC.